Sequencing of this TCR beta chain was carried out in a study of blood T cells in healthy people across ages. Alongside a J-beta primer mix, a sample-barcoded 5' primer served in a second PCR lasting about 7 to 12 cycles. Every cDNA molecule bore a tag from a template-switch adaptor containing 12 random nucleotides. TCRdb recomputed calls from the 5' RACE reads with MiXCR, one row per CDR3 protein. The data hold about 600,000 distinct CDR3 sequences, with around 50% observed a single time. Healthy Caucasian individuals from Russia aged about 6 to 90 were enrolled as donors. This CDR3 is 15 amino acids long. Trimming took 7 bases from V and 5 from J; bases not matched to a gene: 13. From germline, CDR1 is MDHEN and CDR2 SYDVKM.

Specimen: blood. The source is a man at least 80 years old in good health. The chain couples TRBV28 to TRBJ2-7, with TRBD1 matching 8 bases. CDR3 sequence: CASTSQGRGLHEQYF. CDR3 bases: TGTGCCAGCACCTCGCAAGGCAGGGGGCTCCACGAGCAGTACTTC.